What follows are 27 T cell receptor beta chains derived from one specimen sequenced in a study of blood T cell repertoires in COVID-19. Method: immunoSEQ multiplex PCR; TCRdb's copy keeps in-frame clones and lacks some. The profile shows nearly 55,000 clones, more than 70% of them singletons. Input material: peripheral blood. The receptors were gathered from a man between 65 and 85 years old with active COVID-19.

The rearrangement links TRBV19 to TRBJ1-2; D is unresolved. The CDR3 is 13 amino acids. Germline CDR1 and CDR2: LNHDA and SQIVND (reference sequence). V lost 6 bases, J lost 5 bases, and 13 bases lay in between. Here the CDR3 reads CASREGIRYGYTF. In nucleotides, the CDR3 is TGTGCCAGTAGGGAGGGTATAAGGTATGGCTACACCTTC.

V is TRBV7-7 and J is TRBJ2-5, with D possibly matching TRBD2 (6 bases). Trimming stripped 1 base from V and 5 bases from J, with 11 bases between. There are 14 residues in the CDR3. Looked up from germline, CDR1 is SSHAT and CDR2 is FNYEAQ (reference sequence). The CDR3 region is CASSLGGAAETQYF. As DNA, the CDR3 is TGTGCCAGCAGCTTAGGCGGGGCGGCTGAGACCCAGTACTTC.

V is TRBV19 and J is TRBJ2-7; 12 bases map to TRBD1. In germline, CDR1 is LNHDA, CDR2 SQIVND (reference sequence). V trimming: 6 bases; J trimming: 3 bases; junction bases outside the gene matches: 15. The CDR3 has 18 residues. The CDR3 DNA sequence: TGTGCCAGTAGGCCTGTGGGACAGGGGGCTCCAGGAAGCTACGAGCAGTACTTC. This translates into CASRPVGQGAPGSYEQYF.

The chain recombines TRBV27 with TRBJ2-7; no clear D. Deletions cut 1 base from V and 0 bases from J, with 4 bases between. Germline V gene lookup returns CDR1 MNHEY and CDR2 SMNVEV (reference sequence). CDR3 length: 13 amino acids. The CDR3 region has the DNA TGTGCCAGCAGTTTATTTCTCTCCTACGAGCAGTACTTC. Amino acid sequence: CASSLFLSYEQYF.

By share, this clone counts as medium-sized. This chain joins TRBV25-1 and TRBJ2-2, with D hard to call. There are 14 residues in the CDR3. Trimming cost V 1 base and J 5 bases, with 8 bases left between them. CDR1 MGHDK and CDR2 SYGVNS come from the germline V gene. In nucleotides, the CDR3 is TGTGCCAGCAGTGAATTTGAGGAGACCGGGGAGCTGTTTTTT. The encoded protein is CASSEFEETGELFF. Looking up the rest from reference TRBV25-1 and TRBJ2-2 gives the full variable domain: EADIYQTPRYLVIGTGKKITLECSQTMGHDKMYWYQQDPGMELHLIHYSYGVNSTEKGDLSSESTVSRIRTEHFPLTLESARPSHTSQYLCASSEFEETGELFFGEGSRLTVL.

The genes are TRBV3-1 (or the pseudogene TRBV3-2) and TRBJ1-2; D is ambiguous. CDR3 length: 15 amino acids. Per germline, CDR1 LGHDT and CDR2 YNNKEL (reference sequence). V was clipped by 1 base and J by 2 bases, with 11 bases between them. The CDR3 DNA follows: TGTGCCAGCAGCCAAGGTTCGCAGGTGAACTATGGCTACACCTTC. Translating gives CASSQGSQVNYGYTF.

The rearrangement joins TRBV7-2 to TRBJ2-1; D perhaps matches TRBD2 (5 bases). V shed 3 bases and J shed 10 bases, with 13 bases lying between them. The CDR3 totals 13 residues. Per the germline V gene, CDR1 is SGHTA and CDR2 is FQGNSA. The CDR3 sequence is CASSFSGSGEQFF. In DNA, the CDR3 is TGTGCCAGCAGCTTCTCGGGAAGCGGAGAGCAGTTCTTC.

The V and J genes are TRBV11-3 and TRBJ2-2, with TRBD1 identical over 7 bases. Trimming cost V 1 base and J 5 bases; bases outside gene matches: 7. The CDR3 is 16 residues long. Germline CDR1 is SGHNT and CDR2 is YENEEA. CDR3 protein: CASSLAPGGSTGELFF. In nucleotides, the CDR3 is TGTGCCAGCAGCTTAGCCCCAGGGGGATCGACCGGGGAGCTGTTTTTT.

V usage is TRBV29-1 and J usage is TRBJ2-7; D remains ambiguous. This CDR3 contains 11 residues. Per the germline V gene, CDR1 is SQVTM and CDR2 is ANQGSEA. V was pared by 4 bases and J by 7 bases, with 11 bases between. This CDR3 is CSVVRQKEQYF. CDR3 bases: TGCAGCGTTGTGCGGCAAAAGGAGCAGTACTTC.

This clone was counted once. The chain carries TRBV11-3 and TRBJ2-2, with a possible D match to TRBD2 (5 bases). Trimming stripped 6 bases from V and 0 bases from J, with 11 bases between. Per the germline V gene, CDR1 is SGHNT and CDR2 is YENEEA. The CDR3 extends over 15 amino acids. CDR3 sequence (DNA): TGTGCCAGCAGTCCCGGGGTCGCGAACACCGGGGAGCTGTTTTTT. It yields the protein CASSPGVANTGELFF.

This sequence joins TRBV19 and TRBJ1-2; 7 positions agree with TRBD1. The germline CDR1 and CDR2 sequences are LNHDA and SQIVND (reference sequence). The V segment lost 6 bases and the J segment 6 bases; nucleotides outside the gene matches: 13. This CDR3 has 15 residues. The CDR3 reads CASSPGRGRLDGYTF. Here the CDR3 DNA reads TGTGCCAGTAGCCCCGGGAGGGGGCGCTTGGATGGCTACACCTTC.

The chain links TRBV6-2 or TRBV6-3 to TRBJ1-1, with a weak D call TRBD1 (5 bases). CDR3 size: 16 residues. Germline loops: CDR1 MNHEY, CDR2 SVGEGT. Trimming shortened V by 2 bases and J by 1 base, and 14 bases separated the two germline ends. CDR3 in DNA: TGTGCCAGCAGTTACGGGGGGGTTGGGAAGAACACTGAAGCTTTCTTT. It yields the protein CASSYGGVGKNTEAFF.

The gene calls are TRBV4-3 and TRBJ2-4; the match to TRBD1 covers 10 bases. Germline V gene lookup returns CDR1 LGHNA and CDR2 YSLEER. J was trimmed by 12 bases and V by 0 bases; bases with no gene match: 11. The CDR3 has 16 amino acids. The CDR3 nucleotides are TGCGCCAGCAGCCAAGATTTAGGACAGGGGGGGATGGCTCAGTACTTC. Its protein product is CASSQDLGQGGMAQYF.

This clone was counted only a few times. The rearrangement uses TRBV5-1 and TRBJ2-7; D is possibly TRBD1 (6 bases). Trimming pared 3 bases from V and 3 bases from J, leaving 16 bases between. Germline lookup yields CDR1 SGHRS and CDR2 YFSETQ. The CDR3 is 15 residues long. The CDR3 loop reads CASSWTGTWDYEQYF. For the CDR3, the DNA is TGCGCCAGCAGCTGGACGGGGACATGGGACTACGAGCAGTACTTC.

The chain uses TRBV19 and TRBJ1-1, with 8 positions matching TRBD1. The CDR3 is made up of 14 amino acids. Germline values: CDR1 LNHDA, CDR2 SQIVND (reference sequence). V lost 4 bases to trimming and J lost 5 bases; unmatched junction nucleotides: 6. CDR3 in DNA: TGTGCCAGTAGTAACCTACAGGGGGGAACTGAAGCTTTCTTT. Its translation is CASSNLQGGTEAFF. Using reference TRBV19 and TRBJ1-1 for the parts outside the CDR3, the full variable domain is DGGITQSPKYLFRKEGQNVTLSCEQNLNHDAMYWYRQDPGQGLRLIYYSQIVNDFQKGDIAEGYSVSREKKESFPLTVTSAQKNPTAFYLCASSNLQGGTEAFFGQGTRLTVV.

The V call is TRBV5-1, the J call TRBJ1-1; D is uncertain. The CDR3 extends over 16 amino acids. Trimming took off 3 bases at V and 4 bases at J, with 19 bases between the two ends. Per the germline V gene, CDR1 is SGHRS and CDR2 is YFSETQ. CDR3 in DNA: TGCGCCAGCAGCTCCTTGGGGAGAGCCGGCGGCACTGAAGCTTTCTTT. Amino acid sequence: CASSSLGRAGGTEAFF.

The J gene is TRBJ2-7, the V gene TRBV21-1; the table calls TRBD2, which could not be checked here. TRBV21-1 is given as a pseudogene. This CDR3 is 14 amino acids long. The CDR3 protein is CASSPRGADYEQYF. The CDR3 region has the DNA TGTGCCAGCAGCCCTCGGGGGGCCGACTACGAGCAGTACTTC.

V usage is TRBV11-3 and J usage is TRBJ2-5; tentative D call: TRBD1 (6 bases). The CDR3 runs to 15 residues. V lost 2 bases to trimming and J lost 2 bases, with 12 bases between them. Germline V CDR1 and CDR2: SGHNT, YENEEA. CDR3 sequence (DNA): TGTGCCAGCAGCTTATATCAGGGGAAACAAGAGACCCAGTACTTC. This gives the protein CASSLYQGKQETQYF. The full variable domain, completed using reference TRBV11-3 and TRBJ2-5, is EAGVVQSPRYKIIEKKQPVAFWCNPISGHNTLYWYLQNLGQGPELLIRYENEEAVDDSQLPKDRFSAERLKGVDSTLKIQPAELGDSAVYLCASSLYQGKQETQYFGPGTRLLVL.

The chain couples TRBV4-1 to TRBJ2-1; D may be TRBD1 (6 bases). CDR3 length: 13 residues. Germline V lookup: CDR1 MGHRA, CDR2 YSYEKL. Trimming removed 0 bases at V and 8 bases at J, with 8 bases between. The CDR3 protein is CASSQDQGYEQFF. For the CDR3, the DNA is TGCGCCAGCAGCCAAGATCAGGGGTATGAGCAGTTCTTC.

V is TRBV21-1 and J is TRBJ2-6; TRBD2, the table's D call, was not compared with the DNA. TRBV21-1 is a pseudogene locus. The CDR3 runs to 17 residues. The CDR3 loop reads CATSIGAGGAGPNVLTF. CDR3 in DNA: TGTGCCACCAGCATCGGGGCGGGGGGAGCGGGGCCCAACGTCCTGACTTTC.

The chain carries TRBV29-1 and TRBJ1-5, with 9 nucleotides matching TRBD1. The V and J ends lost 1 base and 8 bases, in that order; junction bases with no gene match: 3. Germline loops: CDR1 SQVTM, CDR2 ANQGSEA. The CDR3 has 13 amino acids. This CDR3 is CSVEVGQGEPQHF. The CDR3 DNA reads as TGCAGCGTTGAAGTGGGACAGGGCGAGCCCCAGCATTTT.

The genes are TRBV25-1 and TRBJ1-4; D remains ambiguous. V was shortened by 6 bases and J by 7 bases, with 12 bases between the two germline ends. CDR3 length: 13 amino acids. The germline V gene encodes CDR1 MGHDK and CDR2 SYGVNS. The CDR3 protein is CASRHGLGEKLFF. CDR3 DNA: TGTGCCAGCAGACATGGGCTCGGTGAAAAACTGTTTTTT.

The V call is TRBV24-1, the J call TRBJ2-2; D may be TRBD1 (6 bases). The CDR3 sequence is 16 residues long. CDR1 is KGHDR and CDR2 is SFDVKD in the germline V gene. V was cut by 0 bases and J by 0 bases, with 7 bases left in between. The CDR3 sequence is CATSDLGGPNTGELFF. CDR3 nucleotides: TGTGCCACCAGTGATTTGGGGGGCCCGAACACCGGGGAGCTGTTTTTT.

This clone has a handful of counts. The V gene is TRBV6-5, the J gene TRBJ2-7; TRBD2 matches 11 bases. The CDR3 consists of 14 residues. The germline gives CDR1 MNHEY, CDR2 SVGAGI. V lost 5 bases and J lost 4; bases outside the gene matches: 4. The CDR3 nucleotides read TGTGCCAGCAGTCCGACTAGCGGGGCATACGAGCAGTACTTC. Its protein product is CASSPTSGAYEQYF.

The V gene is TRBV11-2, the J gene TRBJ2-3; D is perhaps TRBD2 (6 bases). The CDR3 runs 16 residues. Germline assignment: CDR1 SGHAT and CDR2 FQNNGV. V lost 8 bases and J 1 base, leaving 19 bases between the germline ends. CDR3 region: CASVGLSQSGTDTQYF. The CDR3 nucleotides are TGTGCCAGCGTTGGACTATCACAATCGGGCACAGATACGCAGTATTTT.

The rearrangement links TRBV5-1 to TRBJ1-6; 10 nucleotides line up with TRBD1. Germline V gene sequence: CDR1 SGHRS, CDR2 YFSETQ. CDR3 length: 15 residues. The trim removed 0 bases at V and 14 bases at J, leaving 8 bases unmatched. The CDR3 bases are TGCGCCAGCAGCTTGGCCGGACAGGGGGAGGAGTCCCTCCACTTT. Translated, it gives CASSLAGQGEESLHF.

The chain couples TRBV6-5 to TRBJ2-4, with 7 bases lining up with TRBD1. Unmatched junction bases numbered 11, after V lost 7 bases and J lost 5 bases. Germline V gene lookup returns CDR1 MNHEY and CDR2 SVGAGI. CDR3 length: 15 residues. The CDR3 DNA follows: TGTGCCAGCACACGATTTGGGACAGAGCAAAACATTCAGTACTTC. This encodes CASTRFGTEQNIQYF.